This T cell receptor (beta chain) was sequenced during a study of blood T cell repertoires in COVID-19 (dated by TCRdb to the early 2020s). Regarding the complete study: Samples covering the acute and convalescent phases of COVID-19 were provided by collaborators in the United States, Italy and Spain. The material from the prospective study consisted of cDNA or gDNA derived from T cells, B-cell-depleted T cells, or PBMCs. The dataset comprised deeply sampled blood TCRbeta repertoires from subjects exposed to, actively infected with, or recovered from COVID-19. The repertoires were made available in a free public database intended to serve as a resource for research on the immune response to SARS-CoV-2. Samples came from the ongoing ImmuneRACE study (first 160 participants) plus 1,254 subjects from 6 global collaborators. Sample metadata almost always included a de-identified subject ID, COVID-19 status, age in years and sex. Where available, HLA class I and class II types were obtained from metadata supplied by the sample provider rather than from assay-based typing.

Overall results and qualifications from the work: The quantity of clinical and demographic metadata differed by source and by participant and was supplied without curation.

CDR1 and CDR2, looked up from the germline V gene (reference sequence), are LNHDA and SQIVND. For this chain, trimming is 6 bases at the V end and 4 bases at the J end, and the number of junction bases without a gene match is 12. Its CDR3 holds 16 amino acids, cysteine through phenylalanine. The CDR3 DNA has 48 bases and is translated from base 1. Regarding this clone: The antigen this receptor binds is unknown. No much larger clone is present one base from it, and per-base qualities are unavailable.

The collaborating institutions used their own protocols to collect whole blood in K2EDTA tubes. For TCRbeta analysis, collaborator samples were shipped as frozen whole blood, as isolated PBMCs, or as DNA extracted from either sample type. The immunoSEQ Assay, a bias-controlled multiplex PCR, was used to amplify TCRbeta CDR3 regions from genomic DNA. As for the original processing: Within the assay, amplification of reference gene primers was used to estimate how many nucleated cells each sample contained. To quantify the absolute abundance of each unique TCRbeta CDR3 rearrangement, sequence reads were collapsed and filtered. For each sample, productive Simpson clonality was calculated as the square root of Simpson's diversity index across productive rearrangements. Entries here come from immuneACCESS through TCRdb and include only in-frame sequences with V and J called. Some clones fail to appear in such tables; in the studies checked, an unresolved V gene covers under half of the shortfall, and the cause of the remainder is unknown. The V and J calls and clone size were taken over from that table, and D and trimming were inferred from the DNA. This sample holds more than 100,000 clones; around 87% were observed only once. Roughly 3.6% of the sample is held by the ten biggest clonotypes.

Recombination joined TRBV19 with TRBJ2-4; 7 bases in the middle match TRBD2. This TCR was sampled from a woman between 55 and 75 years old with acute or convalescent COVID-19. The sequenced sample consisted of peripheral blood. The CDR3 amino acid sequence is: CASSVLSGGTKNIQYF. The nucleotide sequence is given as TGTGCCAGTAGCGTTTTGTCGGGGGGAACGAAAAACATTCAGTACTTC.